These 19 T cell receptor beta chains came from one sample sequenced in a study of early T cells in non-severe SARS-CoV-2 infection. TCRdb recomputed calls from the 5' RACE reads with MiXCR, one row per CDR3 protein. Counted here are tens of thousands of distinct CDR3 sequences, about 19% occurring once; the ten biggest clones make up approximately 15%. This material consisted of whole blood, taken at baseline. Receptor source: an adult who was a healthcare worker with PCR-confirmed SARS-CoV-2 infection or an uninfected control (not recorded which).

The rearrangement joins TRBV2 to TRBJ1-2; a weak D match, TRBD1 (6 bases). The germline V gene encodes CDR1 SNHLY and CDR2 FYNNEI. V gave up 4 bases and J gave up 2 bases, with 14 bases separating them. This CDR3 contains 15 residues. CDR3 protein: CASSVDRQQNYGYTF. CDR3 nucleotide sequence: TGTGCCAGCAGTGTGGACAGACAACAGAACTATGGCTACACCTTC.

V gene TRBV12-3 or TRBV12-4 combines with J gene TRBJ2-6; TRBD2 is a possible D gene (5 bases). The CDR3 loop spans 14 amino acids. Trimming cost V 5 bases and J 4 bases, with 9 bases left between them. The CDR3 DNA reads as TGTGCCAGCAGTCACACGGGGGGGGCCAACGTCCTGACTTTC. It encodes CASSHTGGANVLTF.

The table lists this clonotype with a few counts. This chain's CDR3 is CSVATPRGHPETQYF. The CDR3 nucleotides read TGCAGCGTTGCAACGCCGAGAGGACATCCGGAGACCCAGTACTTC. V gene TRBV29-1 combines with J gene TRBJ2-5; weak D call: TRBD1 (5 bases). Germline V gene data show CDR1 as SQVTM and CDR2 as ANQGSEA. The CDR3 covers 15 residues. Trimming shortened V by 4 bases and J by 5 bases, and 20 bases separated the two germline ends.

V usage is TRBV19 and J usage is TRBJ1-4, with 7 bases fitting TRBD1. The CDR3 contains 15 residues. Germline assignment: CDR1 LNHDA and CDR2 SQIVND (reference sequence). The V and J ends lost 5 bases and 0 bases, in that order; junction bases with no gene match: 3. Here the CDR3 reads CASSPGTATNEKLFF. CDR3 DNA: TGTGCCAGTAGTCCCGGGACAGCAACTAATGAAAAACTGTTTTTT. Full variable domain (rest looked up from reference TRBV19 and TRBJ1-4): DGGITQSPKYLFRKEGQNVTLSCEQNLNHDAMYWYRQDPGQGLRLIYYSQIVNDFQKGDIAEGYSVSREKKESFPLTVTSAQKNPTAFYLCASSPGTATNEKLFFGSGTQLSVL.

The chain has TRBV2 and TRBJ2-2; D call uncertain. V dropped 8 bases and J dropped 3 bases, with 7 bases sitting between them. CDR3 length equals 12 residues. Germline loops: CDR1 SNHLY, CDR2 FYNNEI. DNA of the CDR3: TGTGCCAGCGTTAGGGACACCGGGGAGCTGTTTTTT. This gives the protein CASVRDTGELFF.

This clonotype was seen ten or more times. The CDR3 region is CASSEKRGAYEQYF. In DNA form, the CDR3 reads TGTGCCAGCAGTGAGAAGCGGGGGGCCTACGAGCAGTACTTC. The chain links TRBV2 to TRBJ2-7; 9 bases align to TRBD2. The V and J ends lost 3 bases and 2 bases, in that order; junction bases with no gene match: 2. Germline lookup yields CDR1 SNHLY and CDR2 FYNNEI. The CDR3 contains 14 residues. Together with reference TRBV2 and TRBJ2-7, the CDR3 gives the full variable domain: EPEVTQTPSHQVTQMGQEVILRCVPISNHLYFYWYRQILGQKVEFLVSFYNNEISEKSEIFDDQFSVERPDGSNFTLKIRSTKLEDSAMYFCASSEKRGAYEQYFGPGTRLTVT.

CDR3 sequence (DNA): TGTGCCAGCAGCTCCAGAGGGGGCAGGCAAAATTCACCCCTCCACTTT. This gives the protein CASSSRGGRQNSPLHF. The chain links TRBV13 to TRBJ1-6, with 7 bases aligning to TRBD1. The CDR3 sequence is 16 residues long. V was clipped by 4 bases and J by 7 bases; unmatched bases: 10. CDR1 is PRHDT, CDR2 FYEKMQ, per germline (reference sequence).

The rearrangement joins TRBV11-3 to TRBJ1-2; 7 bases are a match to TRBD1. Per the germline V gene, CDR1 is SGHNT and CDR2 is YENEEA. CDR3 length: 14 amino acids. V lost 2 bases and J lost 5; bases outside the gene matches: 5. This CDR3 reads CASSLRTGAYGYTF. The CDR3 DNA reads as TGTGCCAGCAGCTTACGAACAGGGGCTTATGGCTACACCTTC.

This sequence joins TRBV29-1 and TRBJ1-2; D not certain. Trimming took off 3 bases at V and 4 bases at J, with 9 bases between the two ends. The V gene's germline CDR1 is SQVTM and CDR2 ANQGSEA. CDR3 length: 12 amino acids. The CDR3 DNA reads TGCAGCGTTGATCGGACGTCCTATGGCTACACCTTC. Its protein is CSVDRTSYGYTF.

CDR3 in DNA: TGTGCCAGCAGGGGGCTAGCGGGCGAAGAGACCCAGTACTTC. This sequence encodes CASRGLAGEETQYF. This chain uses TRBV5-6 with TRBJ2-5, with 8 positions matching TRBD2. CDR3 length: 14 residues. Germline trimming cut 5 bases from V and 3 bases from J; bases unmatched to any gene: 6. Looked up from germline, CDR1 is SGHDT and CDR2 is YYEEEE.

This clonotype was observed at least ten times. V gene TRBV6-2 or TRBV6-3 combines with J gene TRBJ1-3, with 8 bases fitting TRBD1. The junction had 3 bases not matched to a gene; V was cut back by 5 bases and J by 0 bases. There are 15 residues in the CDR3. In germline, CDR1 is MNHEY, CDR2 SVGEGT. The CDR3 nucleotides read TGTGCCAGCAGTGACAGGGGCTTCTCTGGAAACACCATATATTTT. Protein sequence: CASSDRGFSGNTIYF.

The CDR3 reads CALRGGPGNSNQPQHF. CDR3 nucleotide sequence: TGTGCCCTCCGAGGGGGCCCAGGGAATAGCAATCAGCCCCAGCATTTT. This sequence joins TRBV6-4 and TRBJ1-5; 7 bases agree with TRBD1. The V gene end was trimmed by 11 bases and the J gene end by 0 bases; junction bases not matched to a gene: 13. CDR1 MRHNA and CDR2 SNTAGT come from the germline V gene. This CDR3 spans 16 amino acids.

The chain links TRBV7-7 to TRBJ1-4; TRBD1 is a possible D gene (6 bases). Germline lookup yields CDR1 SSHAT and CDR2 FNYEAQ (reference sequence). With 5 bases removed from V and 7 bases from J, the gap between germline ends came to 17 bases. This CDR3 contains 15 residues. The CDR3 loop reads CASSPRRGEGEKLFF. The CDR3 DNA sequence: TGTGCCAGCAGCCCCCGGAGGGGGGAGGGTGAAAAACTGTTTTTT.

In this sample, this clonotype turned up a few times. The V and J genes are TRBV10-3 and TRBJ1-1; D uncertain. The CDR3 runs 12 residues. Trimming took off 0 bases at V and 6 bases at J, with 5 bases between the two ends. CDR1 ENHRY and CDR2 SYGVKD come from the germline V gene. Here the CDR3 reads CAISESGSEAFF. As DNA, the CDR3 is TGTGCCATCAGTGAGTCAGGGTCTGAAGCTTTCTTT.

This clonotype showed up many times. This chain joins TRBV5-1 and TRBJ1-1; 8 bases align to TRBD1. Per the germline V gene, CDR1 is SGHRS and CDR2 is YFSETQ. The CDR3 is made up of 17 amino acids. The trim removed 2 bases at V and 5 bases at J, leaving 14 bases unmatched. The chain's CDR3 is CASSFSHLGTGGTEAFF. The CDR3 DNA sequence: TGCGCCAGCAGCTTTTCTCACCTTGGGACAGGTGGAACTGAAGCTTTCTTT.

The chain's CDR3 is CASTPGASDEQYF. Here the CDR3 DNA reads TGCGCCAGCACCCCCGGGGCTTCCGACGAGCAGTACTTC. This chain connects TRBV5-1 to TRBJ2-7; D is perhaps TRBD1 or TRBD2 (5 bases each). V dropped 6 bases and J dropped 5 bases, with 15 bases sitting between them. The CDR3 contains 13 residues. Germline CDR1 reads SGHRS; CDR2 reads YFSETQ. Variable domain in full (rest from reference TRBV5-1 and TRBJ2-7): KAGVTQTPRYLIKTRGQQVTLSCSPISGHRSVSWYQQTPGQGLQFLFEYFSETQRNKGNFPGRFSGRQFSNSRSEMNVSTLELGDSALYLCASTPGASDEQYFGPGTRLTVT.

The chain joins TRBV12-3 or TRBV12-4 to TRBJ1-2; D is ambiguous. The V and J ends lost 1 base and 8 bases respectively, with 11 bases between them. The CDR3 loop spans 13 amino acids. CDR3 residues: CASSLGAGEGYTF. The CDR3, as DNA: TGTGCCAGCAGTTTAGGCGCTGGGGAAGGCTACACCTTC.

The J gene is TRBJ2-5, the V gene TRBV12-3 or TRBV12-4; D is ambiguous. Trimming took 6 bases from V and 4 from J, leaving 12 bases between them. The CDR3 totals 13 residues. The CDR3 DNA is TGTGCCAGCAGCCCTTCTAGAATAGAGACCCAGTACTTC. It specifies CASSPSRIETQYF.

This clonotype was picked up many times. This CDR3 is CASSLYATNEKLFF. CDR3 nucleotides: TGTGCCAGCAGTTTATATGCAACTAATGAAAAACTGTTTTTT. V is TRBV12-3 or TRBV12-4 and J is TRBJ1-4, with D uncertain. The V and J ends lost 2 bases and 0 bases respectively, with 4 bases between them. The CDR3 spans 14 residues.